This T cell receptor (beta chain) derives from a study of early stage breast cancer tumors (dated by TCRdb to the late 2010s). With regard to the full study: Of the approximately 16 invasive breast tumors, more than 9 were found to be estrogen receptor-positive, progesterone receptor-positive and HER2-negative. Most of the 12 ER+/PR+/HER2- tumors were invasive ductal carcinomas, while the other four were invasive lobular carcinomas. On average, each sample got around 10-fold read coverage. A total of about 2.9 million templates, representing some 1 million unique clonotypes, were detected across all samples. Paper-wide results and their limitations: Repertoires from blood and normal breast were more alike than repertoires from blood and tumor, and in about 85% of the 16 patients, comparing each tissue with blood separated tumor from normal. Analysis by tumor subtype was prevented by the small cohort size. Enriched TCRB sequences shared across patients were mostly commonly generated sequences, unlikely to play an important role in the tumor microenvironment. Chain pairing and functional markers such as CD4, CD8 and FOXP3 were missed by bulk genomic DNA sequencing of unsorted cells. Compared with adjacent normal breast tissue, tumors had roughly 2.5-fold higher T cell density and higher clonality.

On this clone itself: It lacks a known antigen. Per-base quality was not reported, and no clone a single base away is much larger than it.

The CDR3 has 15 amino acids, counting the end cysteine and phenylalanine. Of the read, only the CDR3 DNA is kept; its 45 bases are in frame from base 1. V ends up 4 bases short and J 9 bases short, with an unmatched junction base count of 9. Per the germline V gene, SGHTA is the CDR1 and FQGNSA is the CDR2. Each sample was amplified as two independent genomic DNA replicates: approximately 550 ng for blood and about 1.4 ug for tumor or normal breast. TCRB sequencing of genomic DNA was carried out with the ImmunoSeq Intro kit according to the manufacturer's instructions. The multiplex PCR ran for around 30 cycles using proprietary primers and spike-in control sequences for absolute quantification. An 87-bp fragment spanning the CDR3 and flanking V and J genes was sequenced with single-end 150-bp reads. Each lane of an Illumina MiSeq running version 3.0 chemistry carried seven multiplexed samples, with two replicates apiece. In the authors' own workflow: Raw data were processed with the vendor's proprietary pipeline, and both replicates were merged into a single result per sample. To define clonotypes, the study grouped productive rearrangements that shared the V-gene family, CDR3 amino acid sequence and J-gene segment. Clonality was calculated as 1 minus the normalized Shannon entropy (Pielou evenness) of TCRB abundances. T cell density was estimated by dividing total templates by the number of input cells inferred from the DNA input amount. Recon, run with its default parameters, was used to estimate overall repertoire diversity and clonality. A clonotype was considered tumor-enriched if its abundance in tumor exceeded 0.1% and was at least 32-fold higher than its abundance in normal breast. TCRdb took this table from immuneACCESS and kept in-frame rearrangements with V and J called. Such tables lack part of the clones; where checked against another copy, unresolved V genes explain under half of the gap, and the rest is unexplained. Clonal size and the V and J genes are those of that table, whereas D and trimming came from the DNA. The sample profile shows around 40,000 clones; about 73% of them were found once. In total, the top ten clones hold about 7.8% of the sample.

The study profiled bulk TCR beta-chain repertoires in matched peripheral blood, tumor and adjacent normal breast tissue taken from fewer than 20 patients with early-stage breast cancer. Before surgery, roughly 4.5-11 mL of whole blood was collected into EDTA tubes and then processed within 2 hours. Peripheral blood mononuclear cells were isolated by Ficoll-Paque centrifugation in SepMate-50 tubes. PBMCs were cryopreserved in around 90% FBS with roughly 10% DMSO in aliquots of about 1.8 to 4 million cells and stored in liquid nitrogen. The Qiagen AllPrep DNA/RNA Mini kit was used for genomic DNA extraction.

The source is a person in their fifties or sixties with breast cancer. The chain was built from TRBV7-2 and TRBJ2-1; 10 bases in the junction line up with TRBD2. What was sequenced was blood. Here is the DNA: TGTGCCAGCAGCTCCCAGCGGGGGGGCCAGGTTGAGCAGTTCTTC. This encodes CASSSQRGGQVEQFF.